The TCR beta chain described here comes from a study of TIL therapy for anti-PD-1-resistant metastatic lung cancer. Across the whole study: Progressing patients received lymphodepletion, expanded TIL infusion and IL-2.

This was the immunoSEQ v3 assay. Measured with immunoSEQ multiplex PCR; TCRdb has only the in-frame clones, and not every one. The table lists about 16,000 clones, over 65% of them singletons. The sample's time point: pre-treatment sample, taken before nivolumab and TIL therapy. The sample was blood, taken at baseline. This sequence originates from a person aged 25 to 80 with non-small cell lung cancer.

In DNA form, the CDR3 reads TGCGCCAGCAGCTTGGTACTGGGGAATGAGCAGTTCTTC. Its protein is CASSLVLGNEQFF. This sequence joins TRBV5-1 and TRBJ2-1; D gene ambiguous. This CDR3 spans 13 amino acids. Germline-derived CDR1 and CDR2 are SGHRS and YFSETQ. With 0 bases removed from V and 7 bases from J, the gap between germline ends came to 8 bases. Combining the CDR3 with reference TRBV5-1 and TRBJ2-1 gives the whole variable domain KAGVTQTPRYLIKTRGQQVTLSCSPISGHRSVSWYQQTPGQGLQFLFEYFSETQRNKGNFPGRFSGRQFSNSRSEMNVSTLELGDSALYLCASSLVLGNEQFFGPGTRLTVL.